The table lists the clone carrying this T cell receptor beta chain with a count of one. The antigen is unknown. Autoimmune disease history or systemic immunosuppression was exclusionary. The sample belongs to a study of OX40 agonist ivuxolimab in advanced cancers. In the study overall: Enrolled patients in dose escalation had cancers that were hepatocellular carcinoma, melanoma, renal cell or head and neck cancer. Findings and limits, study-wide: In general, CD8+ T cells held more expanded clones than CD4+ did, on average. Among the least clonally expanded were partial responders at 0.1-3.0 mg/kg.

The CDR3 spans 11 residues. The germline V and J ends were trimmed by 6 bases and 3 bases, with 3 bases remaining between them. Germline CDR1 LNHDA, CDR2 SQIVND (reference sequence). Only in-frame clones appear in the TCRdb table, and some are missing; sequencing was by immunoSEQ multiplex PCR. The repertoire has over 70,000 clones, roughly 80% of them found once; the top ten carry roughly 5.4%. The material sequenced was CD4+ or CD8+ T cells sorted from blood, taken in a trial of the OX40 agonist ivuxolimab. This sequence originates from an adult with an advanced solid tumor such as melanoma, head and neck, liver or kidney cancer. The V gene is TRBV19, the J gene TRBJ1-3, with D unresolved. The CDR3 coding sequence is TGTGCCAGTAGGGGTGGAAACACCATATATTTT. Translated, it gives CASRGGNTIYF. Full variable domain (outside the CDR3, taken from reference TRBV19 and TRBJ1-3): DGGITQSPKYLFRKEGQNVTLSCEQNLNHDAMYWYRQDPGQGLRLIYYSQIVNDFQKGDIAEGYSVSREKKESFPLTVTSAQKNPTAFYLCASRGGNTIYFGEGSWLTVV.